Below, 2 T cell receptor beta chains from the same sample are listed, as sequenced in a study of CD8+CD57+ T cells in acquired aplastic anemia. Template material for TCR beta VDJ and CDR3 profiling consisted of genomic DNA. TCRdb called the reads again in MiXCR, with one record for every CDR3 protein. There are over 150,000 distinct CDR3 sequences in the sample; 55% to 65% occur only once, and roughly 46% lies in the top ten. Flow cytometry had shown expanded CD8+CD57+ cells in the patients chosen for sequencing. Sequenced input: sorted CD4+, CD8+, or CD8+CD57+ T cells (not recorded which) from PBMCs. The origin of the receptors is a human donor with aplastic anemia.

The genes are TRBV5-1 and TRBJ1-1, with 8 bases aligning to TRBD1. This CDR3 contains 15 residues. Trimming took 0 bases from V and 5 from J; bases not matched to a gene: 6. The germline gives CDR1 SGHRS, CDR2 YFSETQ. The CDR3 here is CASSLAGQGTTEAFF. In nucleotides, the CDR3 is TGCGCCAGCAGCTTGGCCGGACAGGGTACGACTGAAGCTTTCTTT.

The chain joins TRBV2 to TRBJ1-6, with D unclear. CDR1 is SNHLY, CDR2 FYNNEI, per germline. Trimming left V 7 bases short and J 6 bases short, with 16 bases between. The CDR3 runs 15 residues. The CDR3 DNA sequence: TGTGCCAGCACTGTAAACGGACTGGGTAATTCACCCCTCCACTTT. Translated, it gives CASTVNGLGNSPLHF.